The TCR beta chain described here comes from a study of cytomegalovirus exposure and HLA in healthy donors. PCR involved 60 Vbeta and 13 Jbeta primers. The data were produced by immunoSEQ multiplex PCR, yet TCRdb's version contains in-frame clones alone and is incomplete. Altogether around 97,000 clones are present, around 82% being singletons, with the ten largest covering more than 5%. Germline CDR1 and CDR2: LNHDA and SQIVND (reference sequence). This CDR3 is built from 14 residues. V gave up 5 bases and J gave up 7 bases; unmatched junction bases: 10. Although they were nominally healthy when sampled, donors likely had unrecorded immune exposures. A note on this clone: Its antigen remains unknown.

Study outcomes and limitations: Earlier analysis found most TCR beta V segments productive about 87% or about 30% of the time. Analysis performed later showed TCR beta chains linked to HLA being more clonally expanded than equally common others. Researchers catalogued over 150 TCR beta chains as cytomegalovirus-associated.

This clonotype was sampled from a man aged 40-49 years in good health and CMV-seropositive. The chain couples TRBV19 to TRBJ1-1, with 7 bases fitting TRBD1. Sample: PBMCs. CDR3 sequence: CASSSTTGSFEAFF. CDR3 DNA: TGTGCCAGTAGTTCAACGACAGGGAGTTTTGAAGCTTTCTTT.